This T cell receptor beta chain was documented in a study of cytomegalovirus exposure and HLA in healthy donors. Study at large: An earlier analysis found roughly 100 million unique TCR beta sequences from approximately 190 million T cells.

The germline V gene encodes CDR1 SEHNR and CDR2 FQNEAQ (reference sequence). This CDR3 spans 15 amino acids. V was clipped by 4 bases and J by 5 bases, with 17 bases between them. The PCR employed 60 Vbeta primers together with 13 Jbeta primers. Here immunoSEQ multiplex PCR was the method, and the copy in TCRdb shows in-frame clones only, minus some. This table holds about 160,000 clones. Study observations and caveats: Productive status was seen about 90% or about 30% of the time for most TCR beta V segments in an earlier analysis.

With respect to this clone: Antigen unknown.

The material sequenced was PBMCs. The source is a woman in her sixties in good health and CMV-seronegative. The V gene is TRBV7-9, the J gene TRBJ1-1; D uncertain. The CDR3: CASSSPLDILTEAFF. CDR3 DNA sequence: TGTGCCAGCAGCTCGCCCCTTGACATTTTGACTGAAGCTTTCTTT. Drawing the rest from reference TRBV7-9 and TRBJ1-1, the complete variable domain is DTGVSQNPRHKITKRGQNVTFRCDPISEHNRLYWYRQTLGQGPEFLTYFQNEAQLEKSRLLSDRFSAERPKGSFSTLEIQRTEQGDSAMYLCASSSPLDILTEAFFGQGTRLTVV.